This is a list of T cell receptor beta chains from one sample in a study of blood T cell repertoires in COVID-19. Produced via immunoSEQ multiplex PCR; TCRdb's table is partial and in-frame only. This table holds some 80,000 clones, around 90% found once. Sequencing input: peripheral blood. These receptors were obtained from a woman of 80 years or more with acute or convalescent COVID-19. The conserved cysteine and the conserved F or W are not part of the CDR3 here. Fields, in order: J gene, V gene, CDR3 protein.

TRBJ2-2,TRBV14,ASSWGGAGELF
TRBJ2-1,TRBV11-2,ASSKRTRVERNEQF
TRBJ1-6,TRBV9,ASSLGQIPNSPLH
TRBJ2-2,TRBV9,ASSPVWGSKEGTGELF
TRBJ1-5,TRBV19,ASSIPGQGGNQPQH
TRBJ1-1,TRBV2,ATQTGTQNTEAF
TRBJ1-2,TRBV27,ASSLSPGQGLGYT
TRBJ1-1,TRBV18,ASSPGEGEAF
TRBJ2-3,TRBV7-3,ASSSAKPGDTQY
TRBJ1-2,TRBV6-4,ASSDSGGSGYT
TRBJ2-3,TRBV2,ASSDGGRGDTQY
TRBJ2-3,TRBV15,ATSRDPLGSADTQY
TRBJ2-5,TRBV3-1/TRBV3-2,ASSQVGSQRETQY
TRBJ2-1,TRBV7-9,ASSSGQVDEQF
TRBJ2-1,TRBV6-2/TRBV6-3,ASSLRTSGGNYNEQF
TRBJ2-5,TRBV2,ASSGLTRETQY
TRBJ1-2,TRBV12-3/TRBV12-4,ASSQGGYGYT
TRBJ1-2,TRBV28,ASSWASKHGYT
TRBJ1-1,TRBV5-1,ASSFDDRGAF
TRBJ2-3,TRBV6-1,ASSEAWQVSTDTQY
TRBJ2-2,TRBV19,ASWDRGNTGELF
TRBJ2-7,TRBV7-9,ASSFTGTGDYEQY
TRBJ1-6,TRBV18,ASSTMGGGGPSYNSPLH
TRBJ2-7,TRBV6-5,ASILGGTGDEQY
TRBJ1-5,TRBV2,ASRDRGYSNQPQH
TRBJ1-6,TRBV27,ASSLLRGGLVDNSPLH
TRBJ1-5,TRBV2,ASSEKRVQH
TRBJ2-6,TRBV2,ASSEQGRLSGANVLT
TRBJ1-1,TRBV7-2,ASSRHPDFNTEAF
TRBJ1-5,TRBV18,ASSPPDRGQQPQH